This T cell receptor (beta chain) was captured in a study of cytomegalovirus exposure and HLA in healthy donors. Notes on the study in general: V- and J-gene trimming of TCR beta was linked (in a later analysis) to a missense DCLRE1C variant. About 87% or about 30% of the time was how often most TCR beta V segments were productive, according to an earlier analysis. Specificity for CMV antigens was confirmed in vitro for three of the CMV-associated chains.

Though nominally healthy at sampling, donors likely had unrecorded immune exposures. PCR amplification relied on 60 Vbeta primers (plus 13 Jbeta primers). Using immunoSEQ multiplex PCR, the repertoire was profiled, and TCRdb retains in-frame clones only, with some absent. The sample has 150,000 or so clones; 77% are singletons. With 6 bases clipped from V and 0 bases from J, the junction kept 5 bases outside the gene matches. CDR1 and CDR2 (germline): KGHSH, LQKENI. This CDR3 contains 15 residues. Note on this clone: The antigen is undetermined.

The source material was PBMCs. The TCR sequence derives from a woman aged 25 to 39 in good health and CMV-seronegative. The chain couples TRBV18 to TRBJ2-3; 8 nucleotides match TRBD1. CDR3 amino acids: CASSPGQASTDTQYF. For the CDR3, the DNA is TGTGCCAGCTCCCCGGGACAGGCTAGCACAGATACGCAGTATTTT.